This T cell receptor (beta chain) was captured in a study of blood T cell repertoires in COVID-19. Overall study: From the United States, Italy and Spain came samples of acute and convalescent COVID-19. PBMCs, B-cell-depleted T cells, or T cells were the source of the cDNA or gDNA that made up the material.

In the authors' workflow: Estimates of nucleated cell counts were drawn from the amplification of reference gene primers. Produced via immunoSEQ multiplex PCR; TCRdb's table is partial and in-frame only. Clone size and V and J calls were adopted from that table, with D and trimming inferred from the DNA. The table includes 60,000 to 70,000 clones, roughly 80% detected once. The CDR3 length is 13 residues. The V end lost 5 bases, the J end lost 1 base, and 8 bases lay between the germline ends. The germline V gene has CDR1 WNHNN and CDR2 SYGVQD (reference sequence). The TCR comes from a woman aged 55-70 years with acute or convalescent COVID-19. Sequenced sample: peripheral blood. This rearrangement joins TRBV10-1 to TRBJ1-1; D ambiguous. The DNA for the CDR3 is TGCGCCAGCAGTTTACACCCGAACACTGAAGCTTTCTTT. The encoded protein is CASSLHPNTEAFF.